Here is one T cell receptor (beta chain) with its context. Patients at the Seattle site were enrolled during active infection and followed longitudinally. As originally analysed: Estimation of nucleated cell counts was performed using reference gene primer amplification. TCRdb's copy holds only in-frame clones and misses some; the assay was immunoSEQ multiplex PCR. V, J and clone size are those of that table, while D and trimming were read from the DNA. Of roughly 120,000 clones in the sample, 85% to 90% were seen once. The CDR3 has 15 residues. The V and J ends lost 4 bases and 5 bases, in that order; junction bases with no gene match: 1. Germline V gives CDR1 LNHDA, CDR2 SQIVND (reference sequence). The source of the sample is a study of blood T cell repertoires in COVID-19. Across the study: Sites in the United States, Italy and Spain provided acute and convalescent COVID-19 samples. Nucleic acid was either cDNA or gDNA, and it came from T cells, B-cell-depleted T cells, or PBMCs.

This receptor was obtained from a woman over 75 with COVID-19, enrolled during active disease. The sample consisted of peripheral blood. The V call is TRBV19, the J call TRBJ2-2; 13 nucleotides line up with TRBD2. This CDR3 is CASSKGLAGTGELFF. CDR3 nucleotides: TGTGCCAGTAGTAAGGGACTAGCGGGAACCGGGGAGCTGTTTTTT.